Given below is one T cell receptor beta chain in context. Its antigen is currently unknown. Other DNA sequences in this sample translate to the same CDR3. The sample belongs to a study of T cell responses to AZD1222 COVID-19 vaccine. Overall study: Pooled together were second doses at about 4 or about 12 weeks.

Study-level results: Spike regions recognized by vaccine-associated CD4 TCRs spanned the protein, led by 160-218 and 743-854.

The CDR3 runs 15 residues. Germline CDR1 is SGHRS and CDR2 is YFSETQ. J lost 1 base, V lost 0 bases, and 0 bases had no gene match. TCRdb's copy holds only in-frame clones and misses some; the assay was immunoSEQ multiplex PCR. The table shows around 100,000 clones, with 92% occurring only once. This specimen was peripheral blood, taken on day 0 of AZD1222 vaccination. The source of this sequence is an adult in good health. This rearrangement joins TRBV5-1 to TRBJ2-5; 10 bases fit TRBD2. CDR3 DNA sequence: TGCGCCAGCAGCTTGGGACTAGCGGGCCAAGAGACCCAGTACTTC. It encodes CASSLGLAGQETQYF.